This T cell receptor (beta chain) emerged from a study of T cells expressing NK-cell markers. This CDR3 is 15 amino acids long. Germline-derived CDR1 and CDR2 are SGHTA and FQGNSA. Study-wide findings and caveats: Several of the donors also had these clonotypes leading their CD3+CD56-NKG2C+ fraction.

UMIs were included in TCR beta cDNA generated by 5'RACE template switching. TCRdb re-called the 5' RACE reads, yielding one record per CDR3 amino acid sequence without DNA. Across more than 400,000 distinct CDR3 sequences, the top ten clones capture less than 7.5% of the sample. Points on this clonotype: The antigen remains unidentified.

The V gene is TRBV7-2, the J gene TRBJ2-2; the TRBD1 assignment by TCRdb is unverifiable without DNA. The sequencing input was blood T cells: a sorted CD56 or NKG2C T cell subset, CD4+ or CD8+ T cells, or bulk PBMC T cells (not recorded which). This TCR came from a woman aged 18-70 years in good health. CDR3 sequence: CASSLGGTITGELFF.